This entry lists 22 T cell receptor beta chains sequenced from one sample in a study of graft-versus-host responses after intestinal transplantation (dated by TCRdb to the early 2020s). Libraries were built with the immunoSEQ multiplex PCR assay. The source is immuneACCESS, and TCRdb retained only in-frame sequences with V and J called. Part of the clones is not carried over; for the studies checked, unresolved V genes explain less than half of this, and the remainder is unexplained. The sample table records 100,000 or so clones; about 90% of these occur just once. Together, the top ten hold around 0.15% of the sample. Explained via the paper, the time point label denotes: cells obtained before transplantation from donor or recipient. Which antigens these TCRs recognize remains unknown. Sequenced here: unstimulated CD4+ T cells sorted from spleen or lymph node cells, sampled before intestinal transplant. Receptors were obtained from a human donor who received an intestinal transplant.

This chain joins TRBV29-1 and TRBJ2-5, with 8 bases identical to TRBD1. Germline-derived CDR1 and CDR2 are SQVTM and ANQGSEA. V shed 4 bases and J 3 bases; nucleotides not matched to a gene: 7. This CDR3 is 14 amino acids long. The CDR3 spells CSVGFGQGKETQYF. The CDR3 DNA is TGCAGCGTTGGCTTCGGACAGGGTAAAGAGACCCAGTACTTC.

The V gene is TRBV5-1, the J gene TRBJ2-5; D is perhaps TRBD1 (5 bases). The CDR3 is 14 amino acids. Germline V gives CDR1 SGHRS, CDR2 YFSETQ. The V end lost 1 base, the J end lost 4 bases, and 11 bases lay between the germline ends. CDR3 nucleotides: TGCGCCAGCAGCTTGACAGGAGAGCCAGAGACCCAGTACTTC. The encoded protein is CASSLTGEPETQYF.

The gene calls are TRBV29-1 and TRBJ1-1; no clear D gene. With 5 bases removed from V and 2 bases from J, the gap between germline ends came to 15 bases. The CDR3 runs to 14 residues. Germline V lookup: CDR1 SQVTM, CDR2 ANQGSEA. In nucleotides, the CDR3 is TGCAGCGTTCGTCAGTCCGGGAGTAACACTGAAGCTTTCTTT. Its translation is CSVRQSGSNTEAFF.

The rearrangement links TRBV6-5 to TRBJ1-2; possibly TRBD1 for D (5 bases). Germline CDR1 is MNHEY and CDR2 is SVGAGI. Between the trimmed V and J ends, which lost 6 bases and 4 bases, there was a span of 15 bases. This CDR3 contains 14 residues. The CDR3 spells CASSYRRTFYGYTF. The CDR3 DNA reads TGTGCCAGCAGCTACCGTCGGACATTCTATGGCTACACCTTC.

CDR3 loop: CASSLTSSGGTDTQYF. CDR3 bases: TGTGCCAGCAGCTTAACCTCTAGCGGGGGCACAGATACGCAGTATTTT. This chain connects TRBV7-3 to TRBJ2-3, with 9 bases identical to TRBD2. CDR1 is SGHTA, CDR2 FQGTGA, per germline. J lost 1 base, V lost 0 bases, and 2 bases had no gene match. The CDR3 has 16 residues.

The chain employs TRBV23-1 and TRBJ1-6, with 9 bases identical to TRBD1. TRBV23-1 is reported as an ORF; its role is uncertain. The length of the CDR3 is 17 residues. J was trimmed by 5 bases and V by 5 bases; bases with no gene match: 10. CDR3 in DNA: TGCGCCAGCAGTACCCAACAGGGGGCGGTCGATAATTCACCCCTCCACTTT. Protein product: CASSTQQGAVDNSPLHF.

The V gene is TRBV19, the J gene TRBJ1-3; a weak D match, TRBD1 (6 bases). V was cut by 8 bases and J by 0 bases, with 20 bases left in between. The CDR3 runs to 17 residues. Looked up from germline, CDR1 is LNHDA and CDR2 is SQIVND (reference sequence). CDR3 sequence (DNA): TGTGCCAGTCGTGATGTAGGGGGACCTTCCTCTGGAAACACCATATATTTT. Protein product: CASRDVGGPSSGNTIYF.

The chain combines TRBV19 with TRBJ2-3; the D is unclear. The germline CDR1 and CDR2 sequences are LNHDA and SQIVND (reference sequence). The CDR3 consists of 13 residues. The CDR3: CASAPPTTDTQYF. CDR3 sequence (DNA): TGTGCATCCGCCCCACCGACTACAGATACGCAGTATTTT.

CDR3 nucleotides: TGTGCCAGCAATAGAAGACAGGATCCTAACTATGGCTACACCTTC. As protein: CASNRRQDPNYGYTF. The chain combines TRBV2 with TRBJ1-2; perhaps TRBD1 as D (6 bases). The CDR3 sequence is 15 residues long. The germline gives CDR1 SNHLY, CDR2 FYNNEI. Trimming took off 7 bases at V and 0 bases at J, with 15 bases between the two ends.

The CDR3 nucleotides are TGTGCCACCAGCAGAGATAAGTACAGGGCCCCCTCCTATAATTCACCCCTCCACTTT. It encodes CATSRDKYRAPSYNSPLHF. The rearrangement links TRBV15 to TRBJ1-6, with D possibly matching TRBD1 (6 bases). The CDR3 sequence is 19 residues long. The V gene's germline CDR1 is LNHNV and CDR2 YYDKDF (reference sequence). Trimming pared 0 bases from V and 0 bases from J, leaving 15 bases between. Full variable domain (outside the CDR3, taken from reference TRBV15 and TRBJ1-6): DAMVIQNPRYQVTQFGKPVTLSCSQTLNHNVMYWYQQKSSQAPKLLFHYYDKDFNNEADTPDNFQSRRPNTSFCFLDIRSPGLGDTAMYLCATSRDKYRAPSYNSPLHFGNGTRLTVT.

This chain links TRBV7-2 with TRBJ2-3; tentatively, D is TRBD2 (7 bases). Trimming stripped 1 base from V and 5 bases from J, with 19 bases between. The CDR3 sequence is 17 residues long. Germline V gene data show CDR1 as SGHTA and CDR2 as FQGNSA. The CDR3 bases are TGTGCCAGCAGCTTAGTGTTTTGGGGGGGGGCCGTAGATACGCAGTATTTT. It translates to CASSLVFWGGAVDTQYF.

The chain couples TRBV23-1 to TRBJ1-1; tentatively, D is TRBD1 (5 bases). TRBV23-1 is designated an ORF whose function remains uncertain. This CDR3 has 11 amino acids. V was trimmed by 11 bases and J by 0 bases, leaving 7 bases between them. The CDR3 DNA is TGCGCCGGGGCGTTGAACACTGAAGCTTTCTTT. It translates to CAGALNTEAFF.

The chain joins TRBV28 to TRBJ1-1; TRBD1 might be the D (6 bases). This CDR3 spans 16 amino acids. Per the germline V gene, CDR1 is MDHEN and CDR2 is SYDVKM. The V end was cut by 4 bases, the J end by 0 bases, with 15 bases between. CDR3 amino acids: CASSSPSTGLNTEAFF. The CDR3 coding sequence is TGTGCCAGCAGTTCCCCCTCTACAGGGTTGAACACTGAAGCTTTCTTT.

This clone was detected only once. The V and J genes are TRBV4-2 and TRBJ2-7, with a weak D call TRBD2 (5 bases). V dropped 0 bases and J dropped 2 bases, with 8 bases sitting between them. This CDR3 contains 14 residues. Germline V lookup: CDR1 LGHNA, CDR2 YNFKEQ. Here the CDR3 reads CASSQDRTAYEQYF. CDR3 DNA sequence: TGTGCCAGCAGCCAAGATAGGACTGCCTACGAGCAGTACTTC.

The chain uses TRBV9 and TRBJ2-5; 10 nucleotides agree with TRBD1. With V trimmed by 2 bases and J by 5 bases, 3 bases remained unmatched. Germline V gene data show CDR1 as SGDLS and CDR2 as YYNGEE. The CDR3 consists of 14 residues. The CDR3 region has the DNA TGTGCCAGCAGCGTGACAGGGGGCGGTGAGACCCAGTACTTC. This gives the protein CASSVTGGGETQYF.

The chain has TRBV7-3 and TRBJ2-1; 8 nucleotides line up with TRBD2. Germline V CDR1 and CDR2: SGHTA, FQGTGA. The V and J ends lost 1 base and 5 bases, in that order; junction bases with no gene match: 10. The CDR3 contains 17 residues. The CDR3 is CASSLIHGGAGDNEQFF. In nucleotides, the CDR3 is TGTGCCAGCAGCTTAATCCACGGGGGGGCCGGCGACAATGAGCAGTTCTTC.

The chain is built from TRBV27 and TRBJ2-1, with D perhaps TRBD1 (5 bases). CDR3 length equals 16 residues. Trimming stripped 3 bases from V and 0 bases from J, with 12 bases between. Germline loops: CDR1 MNHEY, CDR2 SMNVEV (reference sequence). The CDR3 loop is CASSLWGESSYNEQFF. The CDR3 region has the DNA TGTGCCAGCAGTTTGTGGGGCGAGAGCTCCTACAATGAGCAGTTCTTC.

This clone was seen just once. The rearrangement links TRBV6-4 to TRBJ1-6, with 9 bases identical to TRBD1. The CDR3 consists of 17 residues. Trimming took 6 bases from V and 8 from J; bases not matched to a gene: 14. CDR1 MRHNA and CDR2 SNTAGT come from the germline V gene. For the CDR3, the DNA is TGTGCCAGCAGAGCCACAGGGGGCGCATATGGGCATTCACCCCTCCACTTT. It encodes CASRATGGAYGHSPLHF.

The chain combines TRBV5-1 with TRBJ1-1; D possibly corresponds to TRBD1 (5 bases). The ends were cut back, 0 bases at V and 4 bases at J, with 22 bases in the middle. The CDR3 has 18 residues. Germline-derived CDR1 and CDR2 are SGHRS and YFSETQ. The CDR3 nucleotides read TGCGCCAGCAGCTTGGGGCTAGCCAGCGGGGGGTTAGGCACTGAAGCTTTCTTT. Its protein is CASSLGLASGGLGTEAFF.

The chain joins TRBV4-1 to TRBJ1-1; a weak D match, TRBD1 (6 bases). The length of the CDR3 is 15 residues. Germline CDR1 and CDR2: MGHRA and YSYEKL. Trimming pared 4 bases from V and 4 bases from J, leaving 16 bases between. CDR3 region: CASSPPQGLGTEAFF. CDR3 coding DNA: TGCGCCAGCAGCCCCCCTCAGGGGCTCGGCACTGAAGCTTTCTTT.

The genes are TRBV11-1 and TRBJ1-2; the match to TRBD1 covers 9 bases. V lost 3 bases to trimming and J lost 3 bases; unmatched junction nucleotides: 2. Per germline, CDR1 SGHAT and CDR2 FQDESV (reference sequence). CDR3 length: 14 amino acids. CDR3 bases: TGTGCCAGCAGCTTCGGACAGGGGTACTATGGCTACACCTTC. Protein: CASSFGQGYYGYTF.

V and J are TRBV6-1 and TRBJ2-3, with 9 nucleotides matching TRBD2. The CDR3 length is 16 residues. Germline V gives CDR1 MNHNS, CDR2 SASEGT. V lost 4 bases, J lost 0 bases, and 5 bases stayed unmatched. The chain's CDR3 is CASSASTSGSTDTQYF. The DNA of the CDR3 is TGTGCCAGCAGTGCCTCAACTAGCGGGAGCACAGATACGCAGTATTTT.